This entry lists 29 T cell receptor beta chains sequenced from one sample in a study of OX40 agonist ivuxolimab in advanced cancers. This table comes from immunoSEQ multiplex PCR, and its TCRdb copy is limited to in-frame clones, with some not included. The sample consists of around 80,000 clones, roughly 85% of them appearing once. The specimen comprised CD4+ or CD8+ T cells sorted from blood, sampled in a trial of the OX40 agonist ivuxolimab. The source of these receptors is an adult with an advanced solid tumor such as melanoma, head and neck, liver or kidney cancer.

The chain uses TRBV5-1 and TRBJ2-3, with 10 bases identical to TRBD2. This CDR3 comprises 17 residues. Germline-derived CDR1 and CDR2 are SGHRS and YFSETQ. V lost 0 bases, J lost 2 bases, and 6 bases stayed unmatched. CDR3 residues: CASSLGTSGTYTDTQYF. DNA for the CDR3: TGCGCCAGCAGCTTGGGTACTAGCGGGACTTACACAGATACGCAGTATTTT.

CDR3 protein: CASSLGVGNTIYF. In nucleotides, the CDR3 is TGCGCCAGCAGCTTGGGTGTAGGAAACACCATATATTTT. V gene TRBV5-1 combines with J gene TRBJ1-3; D remains ambiguous. In germline, CDR1 is SGHRS, CDR2 YFSETQ. This CDR3 contains 13 residues. Trimming took 0 bases from V and 4 from J, leaving 5 bases between them.

The genes are TRBV10-3 and TRBJ1-6, with D unresolved. The V and J ends lost 2 bases and 3 bases respectively, with 8 bases between them. Per germline, CDR1 ENHRY and CDR2 SYGVKD. The CDR3 is 15 residues long. CDR3: CAISEVANYNSPLHF. Here the CDR3 DNA reads TGTGCCATCAGTGAGGTAGCGAACTATAATTCACCCCTCCACTTT.

Comment on this clone: This sample also contains other DNA sequences that code for the same CDR3. This sequence joins TRBV19 and TRBJ2-5; D uncertain. V dropped 3 bases and J dropped 5 bases, with 7 bases sitting between them. The CDR3 covers 12 residues. Germline V CDR1 and CDR2: LNHDA, SQIVND (reference sequence). CDR3 nucleotide sequence: TGTGCCAGTAGTATTGCTGGGGAGACCCAGTACTTC. Its protein product is CASSIAGETQYF. Based on the CDR3 plus reference TRBV19 and TRBJ2-5, the full variable domain is DGGITQSPKYLFRKEGQNVTLSCEQNLNHDAMYWYRQDPGQGLRLIYYSQIVNDFQKGDIAEGYSVSREKKESFPLTVTSAQKNPTAFYLCASSIAGETQYFGPGTRLLVL.

The J gene is TRBJ2-1, the V gene TRBV7-8; 8 nucleotides line up with TRBD2. The germline V gene has CDR1 SGHVS and CDR2 FQNEAQ. The V and J ends lost 0 bases and 7 bases, in that order; junction bases with no gene match: 5. The CDR3 spans 15 residues. CDR3 bases: TGTGCCAGCAGCTTAGCCCTGACTAGCGTGAATGAGCAGTTCTTC. This sequence encodes CASSLALTSVNEQFF.

The CDR3 is CASSQGGGSDTQYF. CDR3 nucleotide sequence: TGTGCCAGCAGCCAGGGCGGGGGGTCAGATACGCAGTATTTT. The chain uses TRBV7-7 and TRBJ2-3, with 8 bases that match TRBD2. Germline V gene lookup returns CDR1 SSHAT and CDR2 FNYEAQ (reference sequence). Trimming took 5 bases from V and 4 from J; bases not matched to a gene: 5. The CDR3 runs 14 residues.

V gene TRBV9 combines with J gene TRBJ1-1; D gene unclear. The CDR3 consists of 12 residues. Trimming removed 0 bases from V and 11 bases from J, with 11 bases in between. The germline gives CDR1 SGDLS, CDR2 YYNGEE. The CDR3 loop is CASSVVDGEAFF. In nucleotides, the CDR3 is TGTGCCAGCAGCGTAGTCGACGGAGAGGCTTTCTTT.

The chain combines TRBV27 with TRBJ2-7; D remains ambiguous. CDR3 length equals 16 residues. CDR1 is MNHEY, CDR2 SMNVEV, per germline (reference sequence). V lost 3 bases, J lost 0 bases, and 15 bases lay in between. The CDR3 is CASSFSVGTLSYEQYF. CDR3 nucleotides: TGTGCCAGCAGTTTCTCCGTAGGCACCCTCTCCTACGAGCAGTACTTC.

The V and J genes are TRBV30 and TRBJ2-3; 9 bases fit TRBD2. The V and J ends lost 3 bases and 4 bases, in that order; junction bases with no gene match: 8. The CDR3 runs to 15 residues. Germline CDR1 reads GTSNPN; CDR2 reads SVGIG (reference sequence). The CDR3 is CAWSVGRGGSDTQYF. The CDR3 nucleotides read TGTGCCTGGAGCGTGGGGCGGGGGGGATCAGATACGCAGTATTTT.

The rearrangement uses TRBV6-1 and TRBJ2-1, with D perhaps TRBD1 (6 bases). V lost 8 bases and J 3 bases, leaving 14 bases between the germline ends. The CDR3 has 14 residues. The V gene's germline CDR1 is MNHNS and CDR2 SASEGT. CDR3 protein: CASSRQALYNEQFF. The CDR3 bases are TGTGCCAGCTCAAGACAGGCCCTCTACAATGAGCAGTTCTTC.

This chain connects TRBV5-1 to TRBJ2-6; the D is unclear. The CDR3 has 14 residues. Germline loops: CDR1 SGHRS, CDR2 YFSETQ. V dropped 2 bases and J dropped 2 bases, with 5 bases sitting between them. CDR3 nucleotide sequence: TGCGCCAGCAGCTTTCCGGCTGGGGCCAACGTCCTGACTTTC. Translation gives CASSFPAGANVLTF.

This chain uses TRBV30 with TRBJ1-2; possible D gene TRBD1, 5 bases. The CDR3 length is 12 residues. CDR1 is GTSNPN and CDR2 is SVGIG in the germline V gene (reference sequence). The CDR3 is CWGSRAGGGYTF. The CDR3 DNA reads as TGTTGGGGCAGCAGGGCCGGAGGGGGCTACACCTTC.

The gene calls are TRBV5-5 and TRBJ2-5, with 7 bases aligning to TRBD1. CDR3 length: 15 amino acids. Germline values: CDR1 SGHKS, CDR2 YYEKEE (reference sequence). The ends lost 4 bases at V and 2 bases at J; junction bases unmatched: 8. CDR3 coding DNA: TGTGCCAGCAGCCCCTACGGGACAGTACAAGAGACCCAGTACTTC. Protein sequence: CASSPYGTVQETQYF.

V usage is TRBV27 and J usage is TRBJ1-6; 7 positions agree with TRBD1. The CDR3 has 16 amino acids. With 3 bases clipped from V and 6 bases from J, the junction kept 8 bases outside the gene matches. In germline, CDR1 is MNHEY, CDR2 SMNVEV (reference sequence). The CDR3 nucleotides are TGTGCCAGCAGTTTGGGTAAGGGGGCGACTAATTCACCCCTCCACTTT. The encoded protein is CASSLGKGATNSPLHF.

This sequence joins TRBV7-9 and TRBJ1-3; 7 nucleotides line up with TRBD1. The V and J ends lost 5 bases and 13 bases, in that order; junction bases with no gene match: 8. The germline CDR1 and CDR2 sequences are SEHNR and FQNEAQ (reference sequence). The length of the CDR3 is 12 residues. CDR3: CASSVTGTVIYF. The DNA for the CDR3 is TGTGCCAGCAGCGTTACCGGGACAGTAATATATTTT.

This clone appeared once. The V gene is TRBV5-6, the J gene TRBJ1-4, with a possible D match to TRBD1 (6 bases). Germline V lookup: CDR1 SGHDT, CDR2 YYEEEE. This CDR3 is 15 amino acids long. V lost 5 bases to trimming and J lost 2 bases, with 13 bases between them. The DNA for the CDR3 is TGTGCCAGCAGATTGCAGGGGACCACTAATGAAAAACTGTTTTTT. It yields the protein CASRLQGTTNEKLFF.

A single count supports this clone. The chain recombines TRBV4-2 with TRBJ1-1; weak D call: TRBD1 (5 bases). V was pared by 1 base and J by 3 bases, with 15 bases between. Germline loops: CDR1 LGHNA, CDR2 YNFKEQ. This CDR3 comprises 16 residues. The CDR3 bases are TGTGCCAGCAGCCAAGTAATCGTAAGGGGTGACACTGAAGCTTTCTTT. Translated: CASSQVIVRGDTEAFF.

V and J are TRBV5-8 and TRBJ2-5; tentatively, D is TRBD1 or TRBD2 (5 bases each). The CDR3 sequence is 14 residues long. V lost 7 bases, J lost 5 bases, and 18 bases lay in between. Germline loops: CDR1 SGHTS, CDR2 YDEGEE. In DNA, the CDR3 is TGTGCCAGCTCGCCTCCGGGACGATGGGAGACCCAGTACTTC. Amino acid sequence: CASSPPGRWETQYF.

The chain carries TRBV28 and TRBJ1-2; the D is unclear. This CDR3 is built from 13 residues. V lost 6 bases to trimming and J lost 4 bases, with 12 bases between them. Germline V gene data show CDR1 as MDHEN and CDR2 as SYDVKM. Written as DNA, the CDR3 is TGTGCCAGCAGCGGGGAACTCGTCTATGGCTACACCTTC. As protein: CASSGELVYGYTF.

The chain combines TRBV5-1 with TRBJ2-1, with 9 bases fitting TRBD1. V lost 0 bases to trimming and J lost 6 bases; unmatched junction nucleotides: 4. Germline-derived CDR1 and CDR2 are SGHRS and YFSETQ. This CDR3 has 15 residues. The CDR3 protein is CASSLGDRAGNEQFF. The CDR3 nucleotides read TGCGCCAGCAGCTTGGGGGACAGGGCCGGCAATGAGCAGTTCTTC. Supplemented by reference TRBV5-1 and TRBJ2-1, the full variable domain reads KAGVTQTPRYLIKTRGQQVTLSCSPISGHRSVSWYQQTPGQGLQFLFEYFSETQRNKGNFPGRFSGRQFSNSRSEMNVSTLELGDSALYLCASSLGDRAGNEQFFGPGTRLTVL.

This rearrangement joins TRBV7-2 to TRBJ2-7; a weak D match, TRBD2 (5 bases). Germline loops: CDR1 SGHTA, CDR2 FQGNSA. The CDR3 spans 15 residues. Trimming removed 2 bases at V and 2 bases at J, with 13 bases between. The CDR3 DNA reads as TGTGCCAGCAGCTTAAATCCGGGGATACCCTACGAGCAGTACTTC. As protein: CASSLNPGIPYEQYF.

The V and J genes are TRBV9 and TRBJ2-3; 8 nucleotides line up with TRBD1. V shed 0 bases, J shed 1 base, and the junction held 4 bases outside the gene matches. Germline CDR1 and CDR2: SGDLS and YYNGEE. The CDR3 consists of 16 residues. The CDR3 DNA reads as TGTGCCAGCAGCGTAGCCGGACAGGGAGGCACAGATACGCAGTATTTT. Translation: CASSVAGQGGTDTQYF.

The rearrangement joins TRBV30 to TRBJ2-3; perhaps D is TRBD1 or TRBD2 (5 bases each). CDR3 length: 13 residues. V was pared by 5 bases and J by 2 bases, with 11 bases between. The germline V gene has CDR1 GTSNPN and CDR2 SVGIG (reference sequence). CDR3 coding DNA: TGTGCCTGGCGGGACGGCAACACAGATACGCAGTATTTT. This encodes CAWRDGNTDTQYF.

This chain joins TRBV2 and TRBJ1-4; TRBD1 might be the D (6 bases). V lost 6 bases to trimming and J lost 8 bases, with 25 bases between them. Germline V gene lookup returns CDR1 SNHLY and CDR2 FYNNEI. The CDR3 length is 17 residues. The CDR3 is CASSAGGNRRVGEKLFF. DNA of the CDR3: TGTGCCAGCAGCGCTGGGGGCAACAGGAGGGTAGGGGAAAAACTGTTTTTT.

The rearrangement uses TRBV2 and TRBJ1-4; the D gene is possibly TRBD1 (5 bases). From germline, CDR1 is SNHLY and CDR2 FYNNEI. This CDR3 comprises 14 residues. V lost 6 bases and J 5 bases, leaving 13 bases between the germline ends. CDR3 in amino acids: CASSRDGRNEKLFF. CDR3 nucleotide sequence: TGTGCCAGCAGCCGGGACGGACGGAATGAAAAACTGTTTTTT. The variable domain in full, completed from reference TRBV2 and TRBJ1-4, reads EPEVTQTPSHQVTQMGQEVILRCVPISNHLYFYWYRQILGQKVEFLVSFYNNEISEKSEIFDDQFSVERPDGSNFTLKIRSTKLEDSAMYFCASSRDGRNEKLFFGSGTQLSVL.

Turning to this clone: This CDR3 is also generated by other DNA sequences in the sample. The V and J genes are TRBV28 and TRBJ1-2; TRBD1 is a possible D gene (5 bases). Deletions cut 2 bases from V and 5 bases from J, with 6 bases between. Looked up from germline, CDR1 is MDHEN and CDR2 is SYDVKM. The CDR3 is 12 amino acids. CDR3 sequence: CASSLRGYGYTF. The CDR3 region has the DNA TGTGCCAGCAGTTTAAGGGGTTATGGCTACACCTTC.

The rearrangement uses TRBV19 and TRBJ1-3; D perhaps matches TRBD1 (6 bases). Deletions cut 5 bases from V and 6 bases from J, with 14 bases between. CDR1 is LNHDA, CDR2 SQIVND, per germline (reference sequence). The CDR3 has 14 amino acids. The CDR3 protein is CASSPRRGLNTIYF. CDR3 sequence (DNA): TGTGCCAGTAGTCCCCGCAGGGGACTAAACACCATATATTTT.

This chain connects TRBV10-2 to TRBJ2-5; 10 bases are a match to TRBD2. The junction had 0 bases not matched to a gene; V was cut back by 6 bases and J by 2 bases. The germline gives CDR1 WSHSY, CDR2 SAAADI. The CDR3 runs 13 residues. Here the CDR3 reads CASRLAGQETQYF. The CDR3, as DNA: TGCGCCAGCAGACTAGCGGGGCAAGAGACCCAGTACTTC.

This clone was recorded once. Here the CDR3 DNA reads TGTGCCAGCAGTTTACCTGGCGGGAATCAGCCCCAGCATTTT. It translates to CASSLPGGNQPQHF. The chain employs TRBV27 and TRBJ1-5; no clear D. In germline, CDR1 is MNHEY, CDR2 SMNVEV (reference sequence). This CDR3 contains 14 residues. V gave up 2 bases and J gave up 4 bases, with 9 bases separating them.